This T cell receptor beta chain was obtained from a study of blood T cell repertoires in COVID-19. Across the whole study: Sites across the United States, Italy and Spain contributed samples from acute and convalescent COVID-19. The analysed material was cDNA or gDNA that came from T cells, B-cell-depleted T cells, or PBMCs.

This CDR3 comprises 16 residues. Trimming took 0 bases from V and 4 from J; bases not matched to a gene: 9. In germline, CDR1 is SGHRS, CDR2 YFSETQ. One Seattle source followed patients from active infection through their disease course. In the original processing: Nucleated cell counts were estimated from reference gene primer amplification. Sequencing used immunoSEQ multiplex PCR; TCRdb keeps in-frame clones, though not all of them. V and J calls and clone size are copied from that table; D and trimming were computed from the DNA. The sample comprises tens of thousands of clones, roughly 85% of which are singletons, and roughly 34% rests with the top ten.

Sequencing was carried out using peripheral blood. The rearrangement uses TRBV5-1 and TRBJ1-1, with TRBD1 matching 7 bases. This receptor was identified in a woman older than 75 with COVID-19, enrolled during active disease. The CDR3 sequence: CASSLVATGPTTEAFF. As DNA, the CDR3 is TGCGCCAGCAGCTTGGTCGCGACAGGGCCTACCACTGAAGCTTTCTTT.